This TCR beta chain was observed in a study of shared clonotypes between healthy human individuals. Findings and caveats of the study: Some naive CD4 clonotypes, roughly 5%, turned up in common across a few donors.

The CDR3 loop spans 13 amino acids. The junction had 7 bases not matched to a gene; V was cut back by 0 bases and J by 13 bases. Looked up from germline, CDR1 is LGHNA and CDR2 is YSLEER. The authors distributed each subset's genomic DNA evenly over several immunoSEQ plates. TCRdb keeps only in-frame clones here, not all; method: immunoSEQ multiplex PCR. The sample holds under 1,100,000 clones, about 84% seen once. There were no recent acute infections or vaccinations among the donors, who were healthy HIV-negative adults. Details on this clone: Its antigen is unidentified.

This clonotype was obtained from a man younger than 35 in good health. Some clones in this sample may be carry-over from other donors' samples. Sample: memory CD4+ T cells from PBMCs. Subset described: CD45RA-negative fraction. This chain links TRBV4-3 with TRBJ2-7; TRBD1 aligns across 9 bases. The CDR3 DNA follows: TGCGCCAGCAGCCAAGAACCGGGGACAGGGCCTTACTTC. Translating it yields CASSQEPGTGPYF.